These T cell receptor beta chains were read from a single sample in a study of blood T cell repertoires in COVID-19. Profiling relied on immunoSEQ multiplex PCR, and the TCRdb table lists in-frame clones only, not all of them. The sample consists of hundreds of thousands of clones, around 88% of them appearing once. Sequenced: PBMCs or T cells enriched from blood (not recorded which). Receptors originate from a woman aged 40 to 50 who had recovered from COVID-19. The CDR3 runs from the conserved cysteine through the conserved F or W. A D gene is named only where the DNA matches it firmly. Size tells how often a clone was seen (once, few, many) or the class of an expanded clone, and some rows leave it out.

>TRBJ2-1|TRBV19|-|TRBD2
CASSISGSSSYNEQFF
TGTGCCAGTAGTATCAGCGGGAGTAGCTCCTACAATGAGCAGTTCTTC
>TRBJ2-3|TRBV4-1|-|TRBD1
CASSQEGDRGDTQYF
TGCGCCAGCAGCCAAGAGGGGGACAGGGGAGATACGCAGTATTTT
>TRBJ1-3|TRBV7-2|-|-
CASSSSRQPLSGNTIYF
TGTGCCAGCAGCTCCAGCAGGCAGCCTCTCTCTGGAAACACCATATATTTT
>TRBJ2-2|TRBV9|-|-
CASSARLIRGTGELFF
TGTGCCAGCAGCGCCCGACTGATCCGGGGCACCGGGGAGCTGTTTTTT
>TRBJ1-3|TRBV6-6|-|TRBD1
CASSIQGRGNTIYF
TGTGCCAGCAGTATACAGGGGAGGGGAAACACCATATATTTT
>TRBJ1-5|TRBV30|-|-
CAWSLTGINQPQHF
TGTGCCTGGAGCCTTACAGGGATCAATCAGCCCCAGCATTTT
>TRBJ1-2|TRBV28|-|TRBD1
CASSPRDRRLDGYTF
TGTGCCAGCAGTCCAAGGGACAGGAGGTTGGACGGCTACACCTTC
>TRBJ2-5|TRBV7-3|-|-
CASSLIGGETQYF
TGTGCCAGCAGCTTAATAGGAGGAGAGACCCAGTACTTC
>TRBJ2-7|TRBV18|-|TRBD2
CASSPLPRTSGYEQYF
TGTGCCAGCTCACCACTTCCTAGGACTAGCGGCTACGAGCAGTACTTC
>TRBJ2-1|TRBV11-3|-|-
CASSLDSYNEQFF
TGTGCCAGCAGCTTAGACAGTTACAATGAGCAGTTCTTC
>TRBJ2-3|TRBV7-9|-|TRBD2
CASSSTSGKTDTQYF
TGTGCCAGCAGCTCGACTAGCGGGAAGACAGATACGCAGTATTTT
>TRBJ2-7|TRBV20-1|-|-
CSASPGPGSEQYF
TGCAGTGCTAGTCCCGGGCCTGGGAGCGAGCAGTACTTC
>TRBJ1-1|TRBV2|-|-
CASSAANQIRRGLNTEAFF
TGTGCCAGCAGTGCCGCGAACCAAATTCGGAGGGGCTTGAACACTGAAGCTTTCTTT
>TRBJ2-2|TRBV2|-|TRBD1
CATGTGQNTGELFF
TGTGCCACGGGGACAGGGCAGAACACCGGGGAGCTGTTTTTT
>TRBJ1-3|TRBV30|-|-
CAWRARGTGNTIYF
TGTGCCTGGAGGGCAAGAGGAACGGGAAACACCATATATTTT
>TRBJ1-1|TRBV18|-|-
CASSPSAGVNTEAFF
TGTGCCAGCTCACCCTCCGCAGGGGTGAACACTGAAGCTTTCTTT
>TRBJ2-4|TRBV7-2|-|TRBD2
CASSLGGRGNIQYF
TGTGCCAGCAGCTTAGGCGGGAGAGGGAACATTCAGTACTTC
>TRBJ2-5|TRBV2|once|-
CATGLLQETQYF
TGTGCCACGGGACTGCTACAAGAGACCCAGTACTTC
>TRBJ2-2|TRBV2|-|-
CASRASANTGELFF
TGTGCCAGCAGAGCCTCCGCGAACACCGGGGAGCTGTTTTTT
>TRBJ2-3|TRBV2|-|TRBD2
CASSGNGGLAGGTDTQYF
TGTGCCAGCAGCGGTAATGGGGGACTAGCGGGAGGAACAGATACGCAGTATTTT
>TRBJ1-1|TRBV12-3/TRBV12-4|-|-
CASSLLDTEAFF
TGTGCCAGCAGTTTACTAGATACTGAAGCTTTCTTT
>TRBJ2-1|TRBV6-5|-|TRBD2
CASRRGLADNEQFF
TGTGCCAGCAGGCGGGGACTAGCGGACAATGAGCAGTTCTTC
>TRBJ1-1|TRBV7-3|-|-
CASSLTPGVTEAFF
TGTGCCAGCAGCTTAACTCCAGGGGTCACTGAAGCTTTCTTT
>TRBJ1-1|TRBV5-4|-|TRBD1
CASSLGQGGTEAFF
TGTGCCAGCAGCTTGGGACAGGGGGGCACTGAAGCTTTCTTT
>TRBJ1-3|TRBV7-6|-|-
CASRLGTSGDTIYF
TGTGCCAGCAGACTCGGGACTTCAGGCGACACCATATATTTT
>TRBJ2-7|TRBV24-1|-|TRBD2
CATSDGLAGGYEQYF
TGTGCCACCAGTGACGGACTAGCGGGAGGTTACGAGCAGTACTTC
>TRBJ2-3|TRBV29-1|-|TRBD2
CSVEIVVAGATDTQYF
TGCAGCGTTGAGATTGTGGTAGCGGGGGCCACAGATACGCAGTATTTT
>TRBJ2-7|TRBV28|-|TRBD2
CASSFPGGGPSSYEQYF
TGTGCCAGCAGTTTTCCGGGGGGTGGGCCCAGCTCCTACGAGCAGTACTTC
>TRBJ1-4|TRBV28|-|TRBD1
CASSIPQGANEKLFF
TGTGCCAGCAGTATTCCTCAGGGGGCTAATGAAAAACTGTTTTTT
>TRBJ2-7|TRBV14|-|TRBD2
CASSQVGRESLSYEQYF
TGTGCCAGCAGCCAAGTAGGGCGGGAGTCCCTCTCCTACGAGCAGTACTTC
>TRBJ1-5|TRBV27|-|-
CASSLRVTGRDQPQHF
TGTGCCAGCAGTTTAAGGGTTACAGGGCGAGATCAGCCCCAGCATTTT
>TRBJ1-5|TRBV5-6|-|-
CASSSSGRGSNQPQHF
TGTGCCAGCAGCTCAAGTGGCCGCGGTAGCAATCAGCCCCAGCATTTT
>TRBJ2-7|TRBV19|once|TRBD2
CASSPRGGRTYEQYF
TGTGCCAGTAGTCCCCGGGGGGGAAGGACCTACGAGCAGTACTTC
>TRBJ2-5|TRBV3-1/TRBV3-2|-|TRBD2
CASTPEPGGETQYF
TGTGCCAGCACCCCCGAGCCGGGGGGAGAGACCCAGTACTTC
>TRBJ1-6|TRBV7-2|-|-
CASSSAHRGSPLHF
TGTGCCAGCAGCTCGGCCCACCGGGGGTCACCCCTCCACTTT
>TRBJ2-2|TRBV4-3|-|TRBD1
CASSPRDRYTGELFF
TGCGCCAGCAGCCCCCGGGACAGGTACACCGGGGAGCTGTTTTTT
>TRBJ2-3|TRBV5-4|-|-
CASRMAGGPRDTQYF
TGTGCCAGCAGGATGGCCGGAGGGCCAAGAGATACGCAGTATTTT
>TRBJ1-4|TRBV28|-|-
CATEGVGPKLFF
TGTGCCACCGAGGGGGTCGGGCCCAAACTGTTTTTT
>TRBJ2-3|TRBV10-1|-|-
CASSGITGETPNTDTQYF
TGCGCCAGCAGTGGGATCACGGGAGAAACGCCAAACACAGATACGCAGTATTTT
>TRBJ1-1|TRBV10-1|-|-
CASRGQLNTEAFF
TGCGCCAGCCGGGGACAACTAAACACTGAAGCTTTCTTT
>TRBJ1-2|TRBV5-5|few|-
CASSLSDSFLGYTF
TGTGCCAGCAGCTTGAGTGACAGCTTTTTGGGCTACACCTTC
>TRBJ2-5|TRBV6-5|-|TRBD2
CASSLGLAGVETQYF
TGTGCCAGCAGCCTCGGACTAGCGGGAGTGGAGACCCAGTACTTC
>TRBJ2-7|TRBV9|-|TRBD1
CASSATFDRAYEQYF
TGTGCCAGCAGCGCCACCTTCGACAGGGCCTACGAGCAGTACTTC
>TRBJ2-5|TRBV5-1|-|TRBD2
CASSLLAGGDQETQYF
TGCGCCAGCAGCTTGCTAGCGGGAGGGGATCAAGAGACCCAGTACTTC
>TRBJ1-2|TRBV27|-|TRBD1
CASSSRGQGAYGYTF
TGTGCCAGCAGTTCCCGAGGACAGGGAGCCTATGGCTACACCTTC
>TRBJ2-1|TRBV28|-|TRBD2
CASSPAGRADPEQFF
TGTGCCAGCAGTCCGGCGGGGAGGGCCGATCCTGAGCAGTTCTTC
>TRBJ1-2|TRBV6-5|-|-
CASSFDSISGYTF
TGTGCCAGCAGTTTCGACTCTATCTCTGGCTACACCTTC
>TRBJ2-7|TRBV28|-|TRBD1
CATWTTGANEQYF
TGTGCCACCTGGACGACAGGGGCCAACGAGCAGTACTTC
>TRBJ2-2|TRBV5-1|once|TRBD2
CASTPVTSGTTGELFF
TGCGCCAGCACCCCCGTGACTAGCGGAACCACCGGGGAGCTGTTTTTT
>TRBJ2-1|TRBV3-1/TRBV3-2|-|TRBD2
CASSQAGGRASNEQFF
TGTGCCAGCAGCCAAGCGGGCGGGAGGGCCTCCAATGAGCAGTTCTTC
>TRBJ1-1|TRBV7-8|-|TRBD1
CASSHGQVMNTEAFF
TGTGCCAGCAGCCACGGACAGGTCATGAACACTGAAGCTTTCTTT
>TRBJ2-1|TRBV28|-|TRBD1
CASSSTGRGLSYNEQFF
TGTGCCAGCAGTTCGACAGGGCGTGGCCTCTCCTACAATGAGCAGTTCTTC